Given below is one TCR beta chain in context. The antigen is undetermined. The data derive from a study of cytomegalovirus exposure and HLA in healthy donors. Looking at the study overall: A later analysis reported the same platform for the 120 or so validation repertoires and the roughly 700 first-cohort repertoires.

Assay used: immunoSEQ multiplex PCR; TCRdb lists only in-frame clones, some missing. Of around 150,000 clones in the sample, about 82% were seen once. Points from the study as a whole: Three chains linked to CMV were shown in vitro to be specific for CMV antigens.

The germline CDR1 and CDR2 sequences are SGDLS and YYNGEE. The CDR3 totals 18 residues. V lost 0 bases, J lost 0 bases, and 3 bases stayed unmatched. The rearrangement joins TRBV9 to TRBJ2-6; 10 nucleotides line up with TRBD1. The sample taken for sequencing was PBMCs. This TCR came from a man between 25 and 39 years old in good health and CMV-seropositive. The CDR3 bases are TGTGCCAGCAGCGTAGCGGGACAGGGGATCTCTGGGGCCAACGTCCTGACTTTC. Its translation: CASSVAGQGISGANVLTF.